Described below is a single T cell receptor (beta chain) sequence and its context. Unique molecular identifiers were incorporated during preparation of the TCRbeta library. Using its own MiXCR run on the PCR reads, TCRdb lists one record per CDR3 protein. Among roughly 590,000 distinct CDR3 sequences listed, roughly 15% were seen once. The data belong to a study of T-cell reconstitution after alpha-beta-depleted transplantation in children. V lost 4 bases and J lost 5, with 16 bases in between. This CDR3 is built from 15 residues. Per germline, CDR1 SGHDT and CDR2 YYEEEE. This TCR was sampled from a human donor who donated a stem cell graft to a child with acute myeloid leukemia. The rearrangement links TRBV5-6 to TRBJ2-1, with D possibly TRBD1 on 6 matching bases. This sample comprised PBMCs from the stem cell graft donor, obtained from the stem cell graft. CDR3 DNA sequence: TGTGCCAGCAGCCAGTCCGGGACATTGAACAATGAGCAGTTCTTC. Its protein is CASSQSGTLNNEQFF.